This T cell receptor (beta chain) is from a study of cytomegalovirus exposure and HLA in healthy donors. Trimming took 3 bases from V and 4 from J, leaving 6 bases between them. The CDR3 is 12 amino acids. The germline V gene encodes CDR1 SGHAT and CDR2 FQNNGV. Study findings and constraints: Later analysis identified about 17,000 TCR beta sequences associated with HLA alleles, using a false discovery rate threshold of 0.05. Cytomegalovirus status was reportedly diagnosed by the classifier with high specificity and sensitivity.

PCR used 60 Vbeta primers and 13 Jbeta primers. Sequenced by immunoSEQ multiplex PCR; TCRdb stores in-frame clones only, minus some. The sample consists of 30,000 to 40,000 clones, 80% to 90% of them appearing once. Note on this clone: What it binds is not known.

The chain employs TRBV11-2 and TRBJ1-2; D gene uncertain. The material sequenced was PBMCs. The TCR was taken from a woman younger than 35 in good health and CMV-seronegative. The CDR3 DNA reads as TGTGCCAGCAGCTTCAGGTCCTATGGCTACACCTTC. This gives the protein CASSFRSYGYTF.